These 5 T cell receptor beta chains were sequenced from one sample in a study of TIL therapy for anti-PD-1-resistant metastatic lung cancer. This was the immunoSEQ v3 assay. The protocol was immunoSEQ multiplex PCR, while the TCRdb copy is restricted to in-frame clones and leaves out a portion. The sample includes 54,000 or so clones, roughly 91% seen only once; the top ten take approximately 2.8%. Time point meaning: pre-treatment sample, taken before nivolumab and TIL therapy. The starting material was blood, obtained at baseline. These receptors all come from a person between 25 and 80 years old with non-small cell lung cancer.

The chain uses TRBV24-1 and TRBJ2-7; 9 bases fit TRBD1. CDR1 is KGHDR and CDR2 is SFDVKD in the germline V gene. CDR3 length equals 15 residues. J gave up 4 bases and V 6 bases, and 9 bases lay outside the gene matches. As DNA, the CDR3 is TGTGCCACCAGTATCCTCGGGGACAGGGAGTACGAGCAGTACTTC. It encodes CATSILGDREYEQYF.

V is TRBV5-1 and J is TRBJ1-1; 7 positions match TRBD1. The CDR3 spans 12 residues. CDR1 and CDR2 from the germline V gene are SGHRS and YFSETQ. The trim removed 3 bases at V and 4 bases at J, leaving 0 bases unmatched. CDR3 coding DNA: TGCGCCAGCAGCTGGACAGGCACTGAAGCTTTCTTT. Amino acids: CASSWTGTEAFF. The variable domain in full, with the rest retrieved from reference TRBV5-1 and TRBJ1-1, is KAGVTQTPRYLIKTRGQQVTLSCSPISGHRSVSWYQQTPGQGLQFLFEYFSETQRNKGNFPGRFSGRQFSNSRSEMNVSTLELGDSALYLCASSWTGTEAFFGQGTRLTVV.

V is TRBV2 and J is TRBJ1-2, with TRBD1 matching 8 bases. This CDR3 spans 15 amino acids. V trimming: 7 bases; J trimming: 4 bases; junction bases outside the gene matches: 11. Germline CDR1 and CDR2: SNHLY and FYNNEI. The CDR3 bases are TGTGCCAGCACGGACAGGGACGTTGCGAGCTATGGCTACACCTTC. It translates to CASTDRDVASYGYTF.

The chain has TRBV30 and TRBJ1-1; D is unresolved. V was cut by 0 bases and J by 4 bases, with 9 bases left in between. CDR3 length equals 13 residues. Germline assignment: CDR1 GTSNPN and CDR2 SVGIG (reference sequence). The CDR3 DNA sequence: TGTGCCTGGAGTGTACTAGGCGGCACTGAAGCTTTCTTT. Amino acids: CAWSVLGGTEAFF.

The chain has TRBV5-6 and TRBJ2-7; no definite D call. Germline CDR1 SGHDT, CDR2 YYEEEE. V shed 0 bases and J shed 6 bases, with 4 bases lying between them. This CDR3 comprises 11 residues. This CDR3 reads CASSLGGEQYF. The CDR3 DNA sequence: TGTGCCAGCAGCTTGGGAGGCGAGCAGTACTTC.